These T cell receptor beta chains were read from a single sample in a study of identical twins. From the 5' RACE reads, TCRdb called clonotypes with MiXCR, one entry per CDR3 protein. The sample contains 500,000 to 550,000 distinct CDR3 sequences, 20% to 25% of which appear only once. This same sample was also taken into another study, of T cells expressing NK-cell markers.

The sequenced sample was CD4+ T cells sorted from blood. The receptors were gathered from a woman aged 18-30 years in good health. Both conserved end residues are part of each CDR3. The D gene is left open where the match is weak. Clone size appears in some rows only: once, few, many, or a class for an expanded clone.

>TRBV4-1|NA|NA|TRBJ2-1
CASSLGLSRSSSNEQFF
TGCGCCAGCAGCCTCGGACTTAGCAGGTCGTCTTCAAATGAGCAGTTCTTC
>TRBV2|NA|NA|TRBJ2-4
CASSADGAKNIQYF
TGTGCCAGCAGCGCCGACGGGGCCAAAAACATTCAGTACTTC
>TRBV5-1|NA|NA|TRBJ2-4
CASSPTQGQNIQYF
TGCGCCAGCAGCCCCACACAGGGCCAAAACATTCAGTACTTC
>TRBV20-1|NA|few|TRBJ1-5
CSATYVINQPQHF
TGCAGTGCTACGTACGTAATAAATCAGCCCCAGCATTTT
>TRBV12-3/TRBV12-4|TRBD1|few|TRBJ1-2
CASSLTDRGYYGYTF
TGTGCCAGCAGTTTAACGGACAGGGGGTACTATGGCTACACCTTC
>TRBV12-3/TRBV12-4|NA|NA|TRBJ2-1
CASSFGGSGKKQFF
TGTGCCAGCAGTTTTGGGGGGTCGGGGAAGAAGCAGTTCTTC
>TRBV20-1|NA|few|TRBJ1-4
CSARRGTLNEKLFF
TGCAGTGCTAGACGCGGGACCCTTAATGAAAAACTGTTTTTT
>TRBV4-3|NA|NA|TRBJ2-2
CASSPPTGRGNTGELFF
TGCGCCAGCAGCCCCCCCACGGGGCGGGGCAACACCGGGGAGCTGTTTTTT
>TRBV12-3/TRBV12-4|NA|few|TRBJ1-1
CASIPGTNTEAFF
TGTGCCAGCATTCCCGGGACGAACACTGAAGCTTTCTTT
>TRBV12-3/TRBV12-4|NA|NA|TRBJ1-2
CACSPRSTNYGYTF
TGTGCCTGCTCACCCCGATCGACTAACTATGGCTACACCTTC
>TRBV20-1|NA|NA|TRBJ2-7
CSASGGVSGAVNEQYF
TGCAGTGCTAGTGGCGGGGTATCGGGGGCGGTCAACGAGCAGTACTTC
>TRBV5-1|TRBD1|NA|TRBJ2-7
CASSLQGARNEQYF
TGCGCCAGCAGCTTGCAGGGGGCGAGGAACGAGCAGTACTTC
>TRBV10-1|NA|once|TRBJ1-1
CASRGDLGTEAFF
TGCGCCAGCAGGGGGGATCTAGGCACTGAAGCTTTCTTT
>TRBV9|TRBD1|few|TRBJ1-2
CASSVDRGRRGYTF
TGTGCCAGCAGCGTAGACAGGGGGCGCAGAGGCTACACCTTC
>TRBV20-1|NA|few|TRBJ2-5
CSAGERKETQYF
TGCAGTGCTGGAGAGAGAAAAGAGACCCAGTACTTC
>TRBV20-1|TRBD1|NA|TRBJ2-3
CSACRDRDPDTQYF
TGCAGTGCTTGCCGGGACAGGGATCCAGATACGCAGTATTTT
>TRBV7-9|TRBD1|NA|TRBJ2-1
CASSPGTGGPYNEQFF
TGTGCCAGCAGCCCAGGGACAGGGGGTCCCTACAATGAGCAGTTCTTC